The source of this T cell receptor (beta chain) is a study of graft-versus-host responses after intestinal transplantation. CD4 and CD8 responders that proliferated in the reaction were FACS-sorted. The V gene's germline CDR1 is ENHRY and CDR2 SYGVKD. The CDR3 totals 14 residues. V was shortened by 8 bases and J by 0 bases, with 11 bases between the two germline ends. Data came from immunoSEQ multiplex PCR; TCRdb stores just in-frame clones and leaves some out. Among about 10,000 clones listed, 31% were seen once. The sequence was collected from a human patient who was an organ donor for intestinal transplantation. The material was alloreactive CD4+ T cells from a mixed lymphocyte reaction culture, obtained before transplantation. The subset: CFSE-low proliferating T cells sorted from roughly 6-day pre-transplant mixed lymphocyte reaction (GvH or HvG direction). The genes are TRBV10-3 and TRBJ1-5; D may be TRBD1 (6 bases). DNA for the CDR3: TGTGCCATCTCCGACAGGTATAGCAATCAGCCCCAGCATTTT. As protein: CAISDRYSNQPQHF.